The clone carrying this T cell receptor (beta chain) has just one count. The antigen is not known. With survey level as its setting, the immunoSEQ assay was v3.0. TCRdb's table, derived via immunoSEQ multiplex PCR, lists solely in-frame clones and lacks some. The table shows about 7,200 clones, with 65% to 75% occurring only once. This sample was included in a study of long-term antiretroviral therapy in people with HIV. Study observations and caveats: HIV repertoires had narrower CDR3 length ranges than controls. Before ART, certain clones expanded, and these dominated the repertoire at all time points.

Each sample contained roughly 0.85-10 million cryopreserved PBMC, thawed before DNA extraction. The starting material was unsorted PBMCs, obtained around eleven months before starting antiretroviral therapy. This clonotype originated in a man in his forties with HIV.

The CDR3 here is CARSLKILLPDSPLHF. For the CDR3, the DNA is TGTGCCAGAAGCTTAAAAATCTTATTGCCCGATTCACCCCTCCACTTT. The rearrangement joins TRBV7-5 to TRBJ1-6. TRBV7-5 is a pseudogene locus. The CDR3 is 16 amino acids.